The 4 T cell receptor beta chains reported below all come from one sample, sequenced in a study of vaccination and CD4 T cells after COVID-19. Sequencing of cultured CD4+ T cell DNA used the Oncomine TCR Beta short-read assay. TCRdb redid the calling of the PCR reads with MiXCR, one entry per CDR3 protein. The profile shows more than 13,000 distinct CDR3 sequences, around a third of them singletons. Treatment meaning: approximately nine-day PBMC culture with coronavirus spike peptide pools or control peptides (ViraFEST assay). Which antigens these TCRs recognize remains unknown. The sequenced sample was cultured CD4+ T cells from blood. These receptors originate from a human donor with COVID-19.

This chain uses TRBV10-1 with TRBJ2-3, with D uncertain. V dropped 4 bases and J dropped 2 bases, with 13 bases sitting between them. Germline V lookup: CDR1 WNHNN, CDR2 SYGVQD (reference sequence). The CDR3 is 15 residues long. In nucleotides, the CDR3 is TGCGCCAGCAGTGCGAAAGACTGGAACACAGATACGCAGTATTTT. The encoded protein is CASSAKDWNTDTQYF.

This clonotype was found a few times. V is TRBV6-2 or TRBV6-3 and J is TRBJ2-2; unclear D gene. The CDR3 runs to 15 residues. The V end lost 2 bases, the J end lost 4 bases, and 11 bases lay between the germline ends. Germline CDR1 reads MNHEY; CDR2 reads SVGEGT. CDR3 protein: CASSYGGLGTGELFF. DNA for the CDR3: TGTGCCAGCAGTTACGGTGGCCTGGGCACCGGGGAGCTGTTTTTT.

This chain connects TRBV5-1 to TRBJ2-5, with 9 bases identical to TRBD1. Per germline, CDR1 SGHRS and CDR2 YFSETQ. Unmatched junction bases numbered 8, after V lost 0 bases and J lost 8 bases. The CDR3 loop spans 15 amino acids. CDR3 loop: CASSLGGQGGDTQYF. CDR3 coding DNA: TGCGCCAGCAGCTTGGGGGGACAGGGTGGCGACACCCAGTACTTC.

The CDR3 coding sequence is TGTGCCACCAGCCGTGTACAGGGGGCGCGACACAATGAGCAGTTCTTC. This translates into CATSRVQGARHNEQFF. This rearrangement joins TRBV15 to TRBJ2-1, with 9 bases that match TRBD1. Germline-derived CDR1 and CDR2 are LNHNV and YYDKDF (reference sequence). V was clipped by 5 bases and J by 5 bases; unmatched bases: 10. The CDR3 has 16 amino acids.